One and the same sample provided the 23 T cell receptor beta chains below, sequenced in a study of T-cell memory formation after mild COVID-19. MiXCR, applied by TCRdb to the 5' RACE reads, yields one record per CDR3 protein. The sample has under 650,000 distinct CDR3 sequences, about 20% seen once. The material sequenced was PBMCs or a T cell subset sorted from them (not recorded which). Receptors originate from an adult woman who had mild COVID-19 (a few samples of this study predate the infection). Cell type and time point are not known.

This clonotype was found a few times. The chain couples TRBV5-1 to TRBJ1-1; D is unclear. V lost 6 bases to trimming and J lost 1 base, with 10 bases between them. From germline, CDR1 is SGHRS and CDR2 YFSETQ. This CDR3 has 13 amino acids. The CDR3 sequence is CASKTLENTEAFF. The CDR3 DNA sequence: TGCGCCAGCAAGACACTCGAGAACACTGAAGCTTTCTTT. Variable domain in full (rest from reference TRBV5-1 and TRBJ1-1): KAGVTQTPRYLIKTRGQQVTLSCSPISGHRSVSWYQQTPGQGLQFLFEYFSETQRNKGNFPGRFSGRQFSNSRSEMNVSTLELGDSALYLCASKTLENTEAFFGQGTRLTVV.

In this sample, this clonotype turned up a few times. The genes are TRBV25-1 and TRBJ2-1; the D is unclear. The CDR3 has 16 amino acids. V lost 3 bases to trimming and J lost 3 bases, with 15 bases between them. Germline assignment: CDR1 MGHDK and CDR2 SYGVNS. DNA for the CDR3: TGTGCCAGCAGTGAGCTTGGCACCACGATCTACAATGAGCAGTTCTTC. Amino acid sequence: CASSELGTTIYNEQFF.

This clonotype was counted between two and nine times. V is TRBV29-1 and J is TRBJ2-7; tentative D call: TRBD1 (6 bases). Germline CDR1 reads SQVTM; CDR2 reads ANQGSEA. Trimming cost V 6 bases and J 2 bases, with 17 bases left between them. The CDR3 spans 14 residues. The CDR3 sequence: CSVELRTETYEQYF. CDR3 sequence (DNA): TGCAGCGTAGAACTAAGGACAGAAACCTACGAGCAGTACTTC.

A few counts support this clonotype. The chain joins TRBV18 to TRBJ2-1, with TRBD2 matching 15 bases. The CDR3 extends over 17 amino acids. Germline lookup yields CDR1 KGHSH and CDR2 LQKENI. The V and J ends lost 2 bases and 7 bases, in that order; junction bases with no gene match: 6. CDR3 bases: TGTGCCAGCTCACCAAGGACTAGCGGGGGGGCCATGAATGAGCAGTTCTTC. This codes for CASSPRTSGGAMNEQFF.

This clonotype was recorded at least ten times. V is TRBV12-3 or TRBV12-4 and J is TRBJ1-2; TRBD1 is a possible D gene (5 bases). Trimming stripped 6 bases from V and 8 bases from J, with 16 bases between. The length of the CDR3 is 13 residues. Written as DNA, the CDR3 is TGTGCCAGCAGCTCAGCCCAGGGAAGAGGCTACACCTTC. Amino acid sequence: CASSSAQGRGYTF.

This chain connects TRBV6-5 to TRBJ2-1; 11 nucleotides line up with TRBD2. V gave up 5 bases and J gave up 3 bases; unmatched junction bases: 9. The CDR3 extends over 17 amino acids. The germline gives CDR1 MNHEY, CDR2 SVGAGI. This chain's CDR3 is CASSPTTSGGIYNEQFF. CDR3 bases: TGTGCCAGCAGTCCGACCACTAGCGGGGGAATCTACAATGAGCAGTTCTTC.

The rearrangement joins TRBV6-2 or TRBV6-3 to TRBJ2-1; D is possibly TRBD2 (5 bases). Trimming removed 6 bases at V and 7 bases at J, with 13 bases between. From germline, CDR1 is MNHEY and CDR2 SVGEGT. The CDR3 has 13 residues. This CDR3 reads CASSHIPGNEQFF. As DNA, the CDR3 is TGTGCCAGCAGCCACATCCCGGGGAATGAGCAGTTCTTC.

This clonotype was seen only a few times. The chain has TRBV25-1 and TRBJ1-1; TRBD1 is a possible D gene (6 bases). The V and J ends lost 5 bases and 1 base respectively, with 20 bases between them. Germline V lookup: CDR1 MGHDK, CDR2 SYGVNS. The CDR3 sequence is 17 residues long. CDR3 sequence (DNA): TGTGCCAGCAGTCCCCTCAGGGGACGAGGGGGGAACACTGAAGCTTTCTTT. Translation: CASSPLRGRGGNTEAFF.

The genes are TRBV6-2 or TRBV6-3 and TRBJ1-5, with unresolved D. Germline CDR1 is MNHEY and CDR2 is SVGEGT. Trimming stripped 10 bases from V and 1 base from J, with 11 bases between. CDR3 length: 13 amino acids. The CDR3 DNA reads TGTGCCACTATGAGGTTCAGCAATCAGCCCCAGCATTTT. It translates to CATMRFSNQPQHF.

This sequence joins TRBV5-1 and TRBJ2-6; TRBD1 is a possible D gene (6 bases). V lost 2 bases to trimming and J lost 0 bases, with 15 bases between them. The CDR3 loop spans 18 amino acids. Germline V gene lookup returns CDR1 SGHRS and CDR2 YFSETQ. The CDR3 protein is CASSLTGLTSSGANVLTF. CDR3 sequence (DNA): TGCGCCAGCAGCTTAACAGGGCTCACTAGCTCTGGGGCCAACGTCCTGACTTTC.

A few counts support this clonotype. This chain links TRBV27 with TRBJ1-1, with D possibly being TRBD1 (6 bases). Germline V gene data show CDR1 as MNHEY and CDR2 as SMNVEV (reference sequence). Trimming took 0 bases from V and 4 from J, leaving 9 bases between them. The CDR3 spans 14 residues. CDR3 sequence reads: CASSLSNRVTEAFF. The CDR3 nucleotides read TGTGCCAGCAGTTTATCCAACAGGGTCACTGAAGCTTTCTTT.

This chain uses TRBV5-1 with TRBJ1-2; D remains unclear. Germline assignment: CDR1 SGHRS and CDR2 YFSETQ. Trimming took 4 bases from V and 2 from J, leaving 9 bases between them. The CDR3 has 13 residues. CDR3 protein: CASSPHGNYGYTF. CDR3 nucleotide sequence: TGCGCCAGCAGCCCTCATGGGAACTATGGCTACACCTTC.

On this clonotype: This may come from a read error, since a much larger clone is one base off. The chain employs TRBV6-5 and TRBJ1-2; no firm D call. The CDR3 has 13 residues. CDR1 MNHEY and CDR2 SVGAGI come from the germline V gene. This chain's CDR3 is CDSSYSAGYGYTF. The DNA of the CDR3 is TGTGACAGCAGTTACTCAGCCGGGTACGGCTACACCTTC.

This clonotype turned up a few times. V usage is TRBV7-2 and J usage is TRBJ1-5, with D hard to call. V was cut by 5 bases and J by 5 bases, with 13 bases left in between. Germline-derived CDR1 and CDR2 are SGHTA and FQGNSA. The CDR3 totals 14 residues. CDR3 in amino acids: CASSPPGTHQPQHF. For the CDR3, the DNA is TGTGCCAGCAGCCCCCCCGGTACCCATCAGCCCCAGCATTTT.

This clonotype was recorded a few times. This chain uses TRBV10-3 with TRBJ2-3; 8 bases align to TRBD2. CDR3 length equals 14 residues. The germline V gene encodes CDR1 ENHRY and CDR2 SYGVKD. The trim removed 10 bases at V and 2 bases at J, leaving 8 bases unmatched. As DNA, the CDR3 is TGTGCCACACGGGGGGGGCCACACACAGATACGCAGTATTTT. It is translated as CATRGGPHTDTQYF.

In its sample, this clonotype was seen many times. The V call is TRBV4-2, the J call TRBJ2-5; either TRBD1 or TRBD2 may fit D (7 bases each). Germline lookup yields CDR1 LGHNA and CDR2 YNFKEQ. V was cut by 1 base and J by 5 bases, with 17 bases left in between. This CDR3 contains 16 residues. CDR3 DNA: TGTGCCAGCAGCCAAGGAGGGGGCGGGAGCTTGGAGACCCAGTACTTC. It yields the protein CASSQGGGGSLETQYF.

The chain has TRBV29-1 and TRBJ1-1; TRBD1 might be the D (6 bases). With 2 bases removed from V and 0 bases from J, the gap between germline ends came to 10 bases. This CDR3 spans 14 amino acids. Looked up from germline, CDR1 is SQVTM and CDR2 is ANQGSEA. CDR3 in amino acids: CSVENQGLNTEAFF. CDR3 bases: TGCAGCGTTGAAAACCAGGGGCTGAACACTGAAGCTTTCTTT.

This clonotype was seen a handful of times. The chain uses TRBV7-9 and TRBJ2-7, with TRBD2 matching 7 bases. The V and J ends lost 5 bases and 2 bases, in that order; junction bases with no gene match: 9. CDR1 is SEHNR, CDR2 FQNEAQ, per germline (reference sequence). This CDR3 comprises 15 residues. The CDR3 loop reads CASSPAGFPTYEQYF. Written as DNA, the CDR3 is TGTGCCAGCAGCCCAGCGGGGTTCCCTACCTACGAGCAGTACTTC.

A few counts support this clonotype. The genes are TRBV6-1 and TRBJ2-1; 10 nucleotides agree with TRBD1. Trimming at V came to 1 base and at J to 4 bases, leaving 7 bases not matched to a gene. The CDR3 contains 17 residues. Germline CDR1 reads MNHNS; CDR2 reads SASEGT. CDR3 in amino acids: CASSEDGGQGVYNEQFF. The CDR3 DNA reads as TGTGCCAGCAGTGAAGACGGTGGACAGGGGGTATACAATGAGCAGTTCTTC.

DNA for the CDR3: TGTGCCAGTAGCCCTGAGACGGGAGGTGAGCAGTTCTTC. Its protein product is CASSPETGGEQFF. The J gene is TRBJ2-1, the V gene TRBV19, with TRBD2 matching over 7 bases. With V trimmed by 6 bases and J by 9 bases, 8 bases remained unmatched. The germline V gene encodes CDR1 LNHDA and CDR2 SQIVND (reference sequence). CDR3 length: 13 amino acids. The entire variable domain, with the rest obtained from reference TRBV19 and TRBJ2-1, is as follows: DGGITQSPKYLFRKEGQNVTLSCEQNLNHDAMYWYRQDPGQGLRLIYYSQIVNDFQKGDIAEGYSVSREKKESFPLTVTSAQKNPTAFYLCASSPETGGEQFFGPGTRLTVL.

This clonotype has more than one count but fewer than ten. V gene TRBV5-1 combines with J gene TRBJ2-1; TRBD2 matches 8 bases. The junction had 8 bases not matched to a gene; V was cut back by 7 bases and J by 5 bases. The CDR3 is 14 residues long. The germline V gene encodes CDR1 SGHRS and CDR2 YFSETQ. Here the CDR3 DNA reads TGCGCCAGCGGAGCGGGGGAGTGGGACAATGAGCAGTTCTTC. Translated, it gives CASGAGEWDNEQFF.

The rearrangement links TRBV6-4 to TRBJ2-1, with D hard to call. Trimming pared 3 bases from V and 4 bases from J, leaving 7 bases between. Germline loops: CDR1 MRHNA, CDR2 SNTAGT. The CDR3 sequence is 13 residues long. DNA of the CDR3: TGTGCCAGCAGTGAACACCCTTACAATGAGCAGTTCTTC. Protein product: CASSEHPYNEQFF.

The V and J genes are TRBV20-1 and TRBJ1-1, with TRBD1 matching 7 bases. The CDR3 extends over 18 amino acids. Germline V gives CDR1 DFQATT, CDR2 SNEGSKA (reference sequence). V shed 3 bases and J 4 bases; nucleotides not matched to a gene: 20. CDR3 coding DNA: TGCAGTGCTAGGTCGCCCGATTGGGAGGGGGCGGCGGGCACTGAAGCTTTCTTT. Amino acids: CSARSPDWEGAAGTEAFF.